This T cell receptor (beta chain) was identified in a study of blood T cells in healthy people across ages. Then a second PCR, running about 6 to 12 cycles, was carried out with a sample-barcoded 5' primer and a J-beta primer mix. MiXCR, applied by TCRdb to the 5' RACE reads, yields one record per CDR3 protein. The sample lists about 780,000 distinct CDR3 sequences; around 68% were seen once. Notes on the study in general: Unsorted PBMCs blocked a conclusive comparison of naive and antigen-experienced cells.

V lost 2 bases to trimming and J lost 9 bases, with 14 bases between them. In germline, CDR1 is LGHNA, CDR2 YSLEER. This CDR3 has 14 residues. About this clonotype: The antigen is not known.

Source material: blood. The J gene is TRBJ2-1, the V gene TRBV4-3, with a possible D match to TRBD2 (6 bases). This TCR was recovered from a man between 25 and 39 years old in good health. This chain's CDR3 is CASSQLGEVGEQFF. CDR3 coding DNA: TGCGCCAGCAGCCAATTAGGGGAGGTGGGTGAGCAGTTCTTC.